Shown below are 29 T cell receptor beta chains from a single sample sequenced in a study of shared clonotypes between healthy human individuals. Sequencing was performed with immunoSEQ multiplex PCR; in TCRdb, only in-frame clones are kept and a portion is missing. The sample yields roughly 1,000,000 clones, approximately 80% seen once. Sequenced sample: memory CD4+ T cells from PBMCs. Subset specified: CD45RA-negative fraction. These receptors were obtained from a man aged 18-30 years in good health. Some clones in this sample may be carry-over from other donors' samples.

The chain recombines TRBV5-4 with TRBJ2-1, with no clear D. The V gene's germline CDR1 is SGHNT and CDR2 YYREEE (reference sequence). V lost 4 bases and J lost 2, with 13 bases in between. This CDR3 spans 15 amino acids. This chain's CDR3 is CASSPSLQTYNEQFF. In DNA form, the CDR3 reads TGTGCCAGCAGCCCCAGTTTGCAGACCTACAATGAGCAGTTCTTC.

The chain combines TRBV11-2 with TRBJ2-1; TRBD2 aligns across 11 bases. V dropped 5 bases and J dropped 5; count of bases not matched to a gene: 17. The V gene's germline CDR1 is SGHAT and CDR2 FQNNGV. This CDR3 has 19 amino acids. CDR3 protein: CASSPLTGGGLAVHNEQFF. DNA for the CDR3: TGTGCCAGCAGCCCACTTACAGGGGGGGGACTAGCGGTTCACAATGAGCAGTTCTTC.

The DNA of the CDR3 is TGTGCCAGCAGTGCCTCAGGGGTGGGCGAGCAGTACTTC. This sequence encodes CASSASGVGEQYF. The chain carries TRBV2 and TRBJ2-7, with D maybe TRBD1 (6 bases). The CDR3 loop spans 13 amino acids. V was trimmed by 4 bases and J by 6 bases, leaving 13 bases between them. The V gene's germline CDR1 is SNHLY and CDR2 FYNNEI.

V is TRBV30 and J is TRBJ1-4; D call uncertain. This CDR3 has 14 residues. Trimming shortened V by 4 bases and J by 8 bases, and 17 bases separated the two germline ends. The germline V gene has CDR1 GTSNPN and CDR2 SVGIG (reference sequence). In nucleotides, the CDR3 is TGTGCCTGGACCCCCGGGGTCTCCCACGAAAAACTGTTTTTT. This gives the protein CAWTPGVSHEKLFF.

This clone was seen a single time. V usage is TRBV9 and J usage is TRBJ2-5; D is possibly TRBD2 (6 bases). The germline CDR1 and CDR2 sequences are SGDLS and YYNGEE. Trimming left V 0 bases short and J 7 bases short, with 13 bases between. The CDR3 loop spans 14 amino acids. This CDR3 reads CASSVGPLGGTQYF. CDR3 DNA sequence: TGTGCCAGCAGCGTAGGGCCTTTGGGGGGGACCCAGTACTTC. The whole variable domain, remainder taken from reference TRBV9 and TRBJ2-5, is DSGVTQTPKHLITATGQRVTLRCSPRSGDLSVYWYQQSLDQGLQFLIQYYNGEERAKGNILERFSAQQFPDLHSELNLSSLELGDSALYFCASSVGPLGGTQYFGPGTRLLVL.

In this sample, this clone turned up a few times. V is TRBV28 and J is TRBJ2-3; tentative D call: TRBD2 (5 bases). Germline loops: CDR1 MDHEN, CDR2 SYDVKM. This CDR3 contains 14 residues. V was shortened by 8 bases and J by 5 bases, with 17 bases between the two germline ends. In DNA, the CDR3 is TGTGCCAGCCAGTCGACGGGATCGGGAGATACGCAGTATTTT. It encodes CASQSTGSGDTQYF.

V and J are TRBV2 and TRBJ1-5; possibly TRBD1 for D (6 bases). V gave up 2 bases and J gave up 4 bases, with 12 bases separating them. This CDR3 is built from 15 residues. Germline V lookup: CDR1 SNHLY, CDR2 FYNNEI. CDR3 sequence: CASSEIGGSNQPQHF. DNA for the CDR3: TGTGCCAGCAGTGAAATCGGGGGCTCTAATCAGCCCCAGCATTTT. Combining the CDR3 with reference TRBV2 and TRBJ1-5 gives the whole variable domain EPEVTQTPSHQVTQMGQEVILRCVPISNHLYFYWYRQILGQKVEFLVSFYNNEISEKSEIFDDQFSVERPDGSNFTLKIRSTKLEDSAMYFCASSEIGGSNQPQHFGDGTRLSIL.

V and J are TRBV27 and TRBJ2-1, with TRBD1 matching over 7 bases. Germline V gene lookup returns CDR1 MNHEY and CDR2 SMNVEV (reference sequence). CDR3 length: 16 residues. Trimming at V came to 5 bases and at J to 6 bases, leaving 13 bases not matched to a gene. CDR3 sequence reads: CASSPRQGVITNEQFF. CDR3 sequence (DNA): TGTGCCAGCAGTCCCCGACAGGGAGTTATAACCAATGAGCAGTTCTTC.

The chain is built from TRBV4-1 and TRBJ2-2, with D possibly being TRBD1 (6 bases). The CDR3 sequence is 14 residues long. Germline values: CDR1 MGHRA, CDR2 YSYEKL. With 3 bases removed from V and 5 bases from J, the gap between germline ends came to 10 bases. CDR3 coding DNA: TGCGCCAGCAGCCATGAAGGGGGTACCGGGGAGCTGTTTTTT. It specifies CASSHEGGTGELFF.

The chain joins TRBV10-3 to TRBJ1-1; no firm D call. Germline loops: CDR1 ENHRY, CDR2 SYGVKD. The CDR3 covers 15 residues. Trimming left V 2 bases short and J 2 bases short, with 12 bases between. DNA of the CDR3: TGTGCCATCAGTGAGCCGAAAACAGAAAACACTGAAGCTTTCTTT. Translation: CAISEPKTENTEAFF.

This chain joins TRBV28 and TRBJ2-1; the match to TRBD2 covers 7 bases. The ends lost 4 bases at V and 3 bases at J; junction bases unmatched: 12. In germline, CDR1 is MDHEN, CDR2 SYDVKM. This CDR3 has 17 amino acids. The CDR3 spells CASSSTGLAGIYNEQFF. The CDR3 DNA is TGTGCCAGCAGTTCCACTGGTTTAGCGGGCATCTACAATGAGCAGTTCTTC.

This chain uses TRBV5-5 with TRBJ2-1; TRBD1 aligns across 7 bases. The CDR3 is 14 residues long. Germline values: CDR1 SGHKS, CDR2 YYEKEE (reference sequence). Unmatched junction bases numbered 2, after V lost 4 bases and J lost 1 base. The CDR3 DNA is TGTGCCAGCAGCGAGACAGGGTCCTACAATGAGCAGTTCTTC. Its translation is CASSETGSYNEQFF.

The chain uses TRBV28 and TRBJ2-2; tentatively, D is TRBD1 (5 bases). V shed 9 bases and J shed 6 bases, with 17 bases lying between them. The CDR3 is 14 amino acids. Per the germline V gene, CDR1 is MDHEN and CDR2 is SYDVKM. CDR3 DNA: TGTGCCAGTATAGCCCAGGGTCGGGCCGGGGAGCTGTTTTTT. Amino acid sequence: CASIAQGRAGELFF.

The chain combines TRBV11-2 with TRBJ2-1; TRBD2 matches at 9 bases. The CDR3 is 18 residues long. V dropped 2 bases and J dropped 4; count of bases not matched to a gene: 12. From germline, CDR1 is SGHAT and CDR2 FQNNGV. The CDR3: CASSLIGGGRAQYNEQFF. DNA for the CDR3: TGTGCCAGCAGCTTAATAGGGGGCGGGAGGGCCCAATACAATGAGCAGTTCTTC.

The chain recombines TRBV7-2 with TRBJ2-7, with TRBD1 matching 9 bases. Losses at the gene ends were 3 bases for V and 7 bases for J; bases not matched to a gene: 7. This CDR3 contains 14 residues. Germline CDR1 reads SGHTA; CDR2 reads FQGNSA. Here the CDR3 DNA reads TGTGCCAGCAGCTTTAAACAGGGGGCGCTTGAGCAGTACTTC. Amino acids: CASSFKQGALEQYF.

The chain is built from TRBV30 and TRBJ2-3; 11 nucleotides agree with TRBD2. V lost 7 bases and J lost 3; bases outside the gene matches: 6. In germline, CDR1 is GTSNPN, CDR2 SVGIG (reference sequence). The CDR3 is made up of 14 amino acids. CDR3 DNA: TGTGCCTACCGACTAGCGGGAAGTACAGATACGCAGTATTTT. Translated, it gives CAYRLAGSTDTQYF.

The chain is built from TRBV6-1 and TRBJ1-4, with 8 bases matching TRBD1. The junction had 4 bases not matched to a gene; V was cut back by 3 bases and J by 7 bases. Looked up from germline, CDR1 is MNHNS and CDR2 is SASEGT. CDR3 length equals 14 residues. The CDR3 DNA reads TGTGCCAGCAGTGAGACAGGGGCCCCTGAAAAACTGTTTTTT. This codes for CASSETGAPEKLFF.

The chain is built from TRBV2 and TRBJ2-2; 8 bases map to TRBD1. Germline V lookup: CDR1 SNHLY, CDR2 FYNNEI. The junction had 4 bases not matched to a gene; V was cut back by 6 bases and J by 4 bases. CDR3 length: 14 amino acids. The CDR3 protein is CASRQGATTGELFF. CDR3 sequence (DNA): TGTGCCAGCAGGCAGGGGGCGACCACCGGGGAGCTGTTTTTT.

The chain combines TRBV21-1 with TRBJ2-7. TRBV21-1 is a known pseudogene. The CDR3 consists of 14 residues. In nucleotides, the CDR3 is TGTGCCAGCAACCACCGCCCTGTACCCTACGAGCAGTACTTC. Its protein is CASNHRPVPYEQYF.

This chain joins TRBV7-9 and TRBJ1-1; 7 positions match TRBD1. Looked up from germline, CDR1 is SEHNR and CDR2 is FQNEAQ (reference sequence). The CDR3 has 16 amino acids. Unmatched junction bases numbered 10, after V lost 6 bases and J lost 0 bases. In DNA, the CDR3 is TGTGCCAGCAGACAACCGTTCAGGGGGATGAACACTGAAGCTTTCTTT. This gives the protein CASRQPFRGMNTEAFF.

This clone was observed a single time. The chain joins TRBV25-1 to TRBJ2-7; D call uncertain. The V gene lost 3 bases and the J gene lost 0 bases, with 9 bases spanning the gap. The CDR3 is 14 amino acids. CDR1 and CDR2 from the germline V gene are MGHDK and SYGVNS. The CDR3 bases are TGTGCCAGCAGTGACGGCTTTGGCTCCTACGAGCAGTACTTC. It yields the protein CASSDGFGSYEQYF.

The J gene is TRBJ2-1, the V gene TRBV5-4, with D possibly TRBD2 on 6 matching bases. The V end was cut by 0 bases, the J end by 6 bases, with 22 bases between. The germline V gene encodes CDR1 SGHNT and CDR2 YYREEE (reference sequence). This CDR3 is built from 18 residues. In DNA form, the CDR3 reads TGTGCCAGCAGCTTGGGTACGACGGGAGCCTTTTTATTCAATGAGCAGTTCTTC. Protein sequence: CASSLGTTGAFLFNEQFF.

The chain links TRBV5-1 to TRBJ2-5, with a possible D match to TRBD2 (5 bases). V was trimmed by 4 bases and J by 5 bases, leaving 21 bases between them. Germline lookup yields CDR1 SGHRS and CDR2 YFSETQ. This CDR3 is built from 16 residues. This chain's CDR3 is CASSPLQDADSETQYF. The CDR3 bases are TGCGCCAGCAGCCCCCTTCAGGATGCGGACTCTGAGACCCAGTACTTC. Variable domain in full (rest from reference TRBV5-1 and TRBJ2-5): KAGVTQTPRYLIKTRGQQVTLSCSPISGHRSVSWYQQTPGQGLQFLFEYFSETQRNKGNFPGRFSGRQFSNSRSEMNVSTLELGDSALYLCASSPLQDADSETQYFGPGTRLLVL.

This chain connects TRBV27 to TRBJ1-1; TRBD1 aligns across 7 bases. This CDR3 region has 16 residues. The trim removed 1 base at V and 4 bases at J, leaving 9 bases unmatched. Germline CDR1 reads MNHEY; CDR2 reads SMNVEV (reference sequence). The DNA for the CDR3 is TGTGCCAGCAGTTTATATATGGAGGGGGCGGCCACTGAAGCTTTCTTT. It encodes CASSLYMEGAATEAFF.

CDR3 loop: CASSISGSTEAFF. CDR3 DNA sequence: TGTGCCAGCAGTATCTCCGGGAGCACTGAAGCTTTCTTT. The chain joins TRBV9 to TRBJ1-1; D is undetermined. Germline CDR1 is SGDLS and CDR2 is YYNGEE. The V end lost 5 bases, the J end lost 4 bases, and 12 bases lay between the germline ends. This CDR3 region has 13 residues.

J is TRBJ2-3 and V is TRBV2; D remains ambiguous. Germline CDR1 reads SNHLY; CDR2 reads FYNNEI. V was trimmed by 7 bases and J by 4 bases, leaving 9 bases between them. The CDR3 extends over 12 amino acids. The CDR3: CASKGVSDTQYF. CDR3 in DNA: TGTGCCAGCAAAGGCGTCTCAGATACGCAGTATTTT.

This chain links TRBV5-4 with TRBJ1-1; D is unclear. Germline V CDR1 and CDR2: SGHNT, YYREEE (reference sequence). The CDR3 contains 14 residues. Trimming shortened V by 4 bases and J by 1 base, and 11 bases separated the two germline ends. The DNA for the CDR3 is TGTGCCAGCAGCAAGAAGGGCCCGAACACTGAAGCTTTCTTT. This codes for CASSKKGPNTEAFF. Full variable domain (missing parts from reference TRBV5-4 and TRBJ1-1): ETGVTQSPTHLIKTRGQQVTLRCSSQSGHNTVSWYQQALGQGPQFIFQYYREEENGRGNFPPRFSGLQFPNYSSELNVNALELDDSALYLCASSKKGPNTEAFFGQGTRLTVV.

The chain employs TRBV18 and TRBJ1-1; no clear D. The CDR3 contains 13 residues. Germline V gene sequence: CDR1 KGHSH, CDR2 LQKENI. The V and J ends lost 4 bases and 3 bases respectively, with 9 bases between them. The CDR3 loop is CASSLRRDTEAFF. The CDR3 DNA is TGTGCCAGCTCACTAAGGCGGGACACTGAAGCTTTCTTT.

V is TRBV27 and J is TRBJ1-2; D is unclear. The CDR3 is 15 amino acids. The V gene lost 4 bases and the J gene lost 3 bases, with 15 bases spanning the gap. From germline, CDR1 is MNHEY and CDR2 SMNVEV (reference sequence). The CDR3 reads CASSYNTAYHYGYTF. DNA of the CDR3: TGTGCCAGCAGTTACAATACAGCCTACCACTATGGCTACACCTTC.